This T cell receptor (beta chain) emerged from a study of blood T cell repertoires in COVID-19. Study summary: The cDNA or gDNA used as material had been derived from T cells, B-cell-depleted T cells, or PBMCs.

Patients from Seattle were sampled longitudinally, starting during active infection. Original analysis: Reference gene primers were amplified, and this amplification served to estimate nucleated cell counts. Using immunoSEQ multiplex PCR, the repertoire was profiled, and TCRdb retains in-frame clones only, with some absent. That table supplies the V and J calls and clone size; D and trimming were determined from the DNA. The table includes 290,000 or so clones, approximately 90% detected once. The CDR3 contains 15 residues. CDR1 and CDR2 from the germline V gene are SGHAT and FQNNGV. After removal of 8 bases from V and 6 bases from J, the junction contained 14 bases not matched to a gene.

This sequence joins TRBV11-2 and TRBJ2-5, with TRBD1 identical over 8 bases. The material sequenced was peripheral blood. This receptor was taken from a woman aged 30 to 39 with COVID-19, enrolled during active disease. CDR3 coding DNA: TGTGCCAGCTTTAGGCCCGGGACAGGCGAAAAGACCCAGTACTTC. This gives the protein CASFRPGTGEKTQYF.